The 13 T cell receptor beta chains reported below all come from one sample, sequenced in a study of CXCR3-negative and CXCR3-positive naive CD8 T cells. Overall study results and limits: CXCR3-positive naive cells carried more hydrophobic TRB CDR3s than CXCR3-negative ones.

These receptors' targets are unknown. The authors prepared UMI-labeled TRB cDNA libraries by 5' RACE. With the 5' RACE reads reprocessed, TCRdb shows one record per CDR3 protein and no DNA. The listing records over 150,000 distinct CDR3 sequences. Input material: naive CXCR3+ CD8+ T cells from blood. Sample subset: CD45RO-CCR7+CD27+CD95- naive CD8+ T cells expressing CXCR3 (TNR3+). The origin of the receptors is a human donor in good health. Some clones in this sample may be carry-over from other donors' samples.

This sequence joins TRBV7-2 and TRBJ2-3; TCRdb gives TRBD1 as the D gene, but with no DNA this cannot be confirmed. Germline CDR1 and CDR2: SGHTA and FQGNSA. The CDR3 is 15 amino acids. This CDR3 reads CASSLGIGAADTQYF. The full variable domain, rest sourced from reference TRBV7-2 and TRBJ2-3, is GAGVSQSPSNKVTEKGKDVELRCDPISGHTALYWYRQSLGQGLEFLIYFQGNSAPDKSGLPSDRFSAERTGGSVSTLTIQRTQQEDSAVYLCASSLGIGAADTQYFGPGTRLTVL.

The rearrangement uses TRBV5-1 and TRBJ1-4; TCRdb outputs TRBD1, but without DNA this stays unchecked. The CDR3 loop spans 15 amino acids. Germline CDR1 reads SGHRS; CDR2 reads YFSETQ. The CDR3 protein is CASSWDVPAGEKLFF.

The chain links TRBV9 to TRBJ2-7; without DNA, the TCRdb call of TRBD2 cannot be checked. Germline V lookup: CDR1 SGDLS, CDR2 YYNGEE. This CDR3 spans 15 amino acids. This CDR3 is CASSVGDYVSYEQYF.

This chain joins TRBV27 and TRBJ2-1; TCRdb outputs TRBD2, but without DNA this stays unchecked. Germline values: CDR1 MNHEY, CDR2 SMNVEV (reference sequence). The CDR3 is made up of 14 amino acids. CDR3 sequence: CASSFGGSYNEQFF.

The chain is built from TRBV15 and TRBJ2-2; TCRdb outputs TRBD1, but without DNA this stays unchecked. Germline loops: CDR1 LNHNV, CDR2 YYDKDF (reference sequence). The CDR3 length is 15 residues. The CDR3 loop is CATSRSDPATGELFF.

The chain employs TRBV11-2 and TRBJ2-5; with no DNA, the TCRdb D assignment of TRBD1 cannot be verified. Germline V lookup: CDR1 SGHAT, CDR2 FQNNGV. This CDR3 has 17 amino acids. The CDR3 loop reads CASSLEDWGQRLETQYF.

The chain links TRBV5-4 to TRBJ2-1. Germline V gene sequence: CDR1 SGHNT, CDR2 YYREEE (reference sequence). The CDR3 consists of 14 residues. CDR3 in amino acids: CASSPYNTYNEQFF.

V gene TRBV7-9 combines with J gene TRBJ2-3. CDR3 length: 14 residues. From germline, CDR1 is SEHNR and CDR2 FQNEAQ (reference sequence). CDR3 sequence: CASSAGVGTDTQYF.

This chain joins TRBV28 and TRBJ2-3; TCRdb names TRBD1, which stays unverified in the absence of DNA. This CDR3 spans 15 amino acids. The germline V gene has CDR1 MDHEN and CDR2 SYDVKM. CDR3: CASSAFTGVTDTQYF. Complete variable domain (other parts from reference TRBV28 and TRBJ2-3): DVKVTQSSRYLVKRTGEKVFLECVQDMDHENMFWYRQDPGLGLRLIYFSYDVKMKEKGDIPEGYSVSREKKERFSLILESASTNQTSMYLCASSAFTGVTDTQYFGPGTRLTVL.

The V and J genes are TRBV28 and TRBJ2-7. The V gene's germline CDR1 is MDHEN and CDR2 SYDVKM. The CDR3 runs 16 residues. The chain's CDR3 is CASSLRVAESSYEQYF. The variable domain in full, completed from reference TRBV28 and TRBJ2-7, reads DVKVTQSSRYLVKRTGEKVFLECVQDMDHENMFWYRQDPGLGLRLIYFSYDVKMKEKGDIPEGYSVSREKKERFSLILESASTNQTSMYLCASSLRVAESSYEQYFGPGTRLTVT.

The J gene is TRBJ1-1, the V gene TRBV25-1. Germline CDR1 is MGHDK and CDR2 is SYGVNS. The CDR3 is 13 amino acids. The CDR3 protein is CASSEGNGAEAFF.

CDR3 region: CASSLKWISRPYQPQHF. The chain couples TRBV7-8 to TRBJ1-5. This CDR3 region has 17 residues. Per the germline V gene, CDR1 is SGHVS and CDR2 is FQNEAQ.

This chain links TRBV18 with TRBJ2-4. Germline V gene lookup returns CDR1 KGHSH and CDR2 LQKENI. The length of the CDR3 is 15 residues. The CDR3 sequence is CASSPPRRAKNIQYF.